This passage covers 19 T cell receptor beta chains from one sample sequenced in a study of cytomegalovirus exposure and HLA in healthy donors. 60 Vbeta and 13 Jbeta primers were used in PCR. Assay used: immunoSEQ multiplex PCR; TCRdb lists only in-frame clones, some missing. The sample lists about 43,000 clones, approximately 80% occurring once. Sample: PBMCs. The receptors stem from a man between 25 and 39 years old in good health and CMV-seronegative.

This clone was seen just once. J is TRBJ1-6 and V is TRBV23-1, with D hard to call. TRBV23-1 belongs to the ORF category, with a function that is uncertain. The CDR3 length is 11 residues. The V end lost 5 bases, the J end lost 12 bases, and 8 bases lay between the germline ends. The CDR3: CASSERVPLHF. CDR3 sequence (DNA): TGCGCCAGCAGTGAGCGGGTACCCCTCCACTTT.

CDR3 protein: CTSLLGTYSYEQYF. The CDR3 DNA reads as TGCACCAGCCTGCTCGGGACATACTCCTACGAGCAGTACTTC. The V gene is TRBV1, the J gene TRBJ2-7; TRBD1, the table's D call, lacks a check against the DNA. TRBV1 is tagged as a pseudogene. The CDR3 is made up of 14 amino acids.

V usage is TRBV6-1 and J usage is TRBJ2-6; D is unclear. Looked up from germline, CDR1 is MNHNS and CDR2 is SASEGT. Trimming removed 2 bases at V and 0 bases at J, with 5 bases between. CDR3 size: 15 residues. The CDR3 region has the DNA TGTGCCAGCAGTGAAAACGGCTCTGGGGCCAACGTCCTGACTTTC. This translates into CASSENGSGANVLTF.

This clone was detected only a few times. This chain joins TRBV7-2 and TRBJ2-7, with D unresolved. Trimming cost V 2 bases and J 1 base, with 9 bases left between them. There are 14 residues in the CDR3. The germline V gene encodes CDR1 SGHTA and CDR2 FQGNSA. The CDR3, as DNA: TGTGCCAGCAGCTTAACCGCCAGTTCCTACGAGCAGTACTTC. Its protein is CASSLTASSYEQYF.

The table lists this clone with a count of one. V usage is TRBV11-3 and J usage is TRBJ2-7, with 7 bases fitting TRBD2. The CDR3 covers 13 residues. V lost 0 bases to trimming and J lost 12 bases; unmatched junction nucleotides: 8. Germline V gene lookup returns CDR1 SGHNT and CDR2 YENEEA. The CDR3 reads CASSLDGSGTRYF. The CDR3 region has the DNA TGTGCCAGCAGCTTAGATGGAAGCGGGACTCGGTACTTC.

The V and J genes are TRBV7-2 and TRBJ1-2; possible D gene TRBD1, 5 bases. CDR1 is SGHTA and CDR2 is FQGNSA in the germline V gene. Trimming removed 4 bases from V and 7 bases from J, with 28 bases in between. CDR3 length: 18 amino acids. As DNA, the CDR3 is TGTGCCAGCAGCTCATTGTCGGGGGGATTTCAGGGAATCTCTGGCTACACCTTC. Residues: CASSSLSGGFQGISGYTF.

V is TRBV11-2 and J is TRBJ2-7; 11 bases align to TRBD1. CDR1 is SGHAT, CDR2 FQNNGV, per germline. Losses at the gene ends were 4 bases for V and 0 bases for J; bases not matched to a gene: 8. The CDR3 runs to 17 residues. CDR3 protein: CASSYGTGGKASYEQYF. The CDR3 bases are TGTGCCAGCAGCTATGGGACAGGGGGAAAGGCCTCCTACGAGCAGTACTTC.

This chain joins TRBV7-2 and TRBJ1-2; 7 bases match TRBD1. Trimming removed 8 bases from V and 1 base from J; junction bases left unmatched: 7. The CDR3 spans 14 residues. The germline V gene encodes CDR1 SGHTA and CDR2 FQGNSA. CDR3 sequence (DNA): TGTGCCAGCTCCCCTTCAGGGGGTAACTATGGCTACACCTTC. Amino acid sequence: CASSPSGGNYGYTF.

The rearrangement joins TRBV7-3 to TRBJ2-6; a weak D match, TRBD2 (7 bases). This CDR3 comprises 18 residues. Germline V gives CDR1 SGHTA, CDR2 FQGTGA. Deletions cut 1 base from V and 0 bases from J, with 13 bases between. CDR3 protein: CASSLNRGASSGANVLTF. CDR3 DNA: TGTGCCAGCAGCTTAAATCGGGGGGCAAGCTCTGGGGCCAACGTCCTGACTTTC. The full variable domain, with the rest looked up from reference TRBV7-3 and TRBJ2-6, is GAGVSQTPSNKVTEKGKYVELRCDPISGHTALYWYRQSLGQGPEFLIYFQGTGAADDSGLPNDRFFAVRPEGSVSTLKIQRTERGDSAVYLCASSLNRGASSGANVLTFGAGSRLTVL.

V is TRBV6-1 and J is TRBJ2-7; 11 nucleotides agree with TRBD2. The CDR3 loop spans 15 amino acids. Germline V CDR1 and CDR2: MNHNS, SASEGT. Trimming cost V 10 bases and J 0 bases; bases outside gene matches: 8. The CDR3: CATLSGLADSYEQYF. The DNA of the CDR3 is TGTGCCACCCTTTCGGGACTAGCGGACTCCTACGAGCAGTACTTC.

This clone has just one count. The chain is built from TRBV20-1 and TRBJ2-7; D not certain. CDR1 and CDR2 from the germline V gene are DFQATT and SNEGSKA (reference sequence). The CDR3 is 10 residues long. V gave up 5 bases and J gave up 1 base, with 3 bases separating them. CDR3 DNA: TGCAGTGCTCTTTCCTACGAGCAGTACTTC. Its translation: CSALSYEQYF.

CDR3 sequence: CASSEAGLASYEQYF. The CDR3 coding sequence is TGTGCCAGCAGTGAAGCGGGACTAGCGAGCTACGAGCAGTACTTC. This sequence joins TRBV6-1 and TRBJ2-7, with 10 bases fitting TRBD2. The CDR3 length is 15 residues. Unmatched junction bases numbered 2, after V lost 0 bases and J lost 3 bases. Germline lookup yields CDR1 MNHNS and CDR2 SASEGT.

The V and J genes are TRBV19 and TRBJ2-2; 7 positions match TRBD1. This CDR3 has 13 amino acids. Germline assignment: CDR1 LNHDA and CDR2 SQIVND (reference sequence). Losses at the gene ends were 5 bases for V and 6 bases for J; bases not matched to a gene: 3. Here the CDR3 DNA reads TGTGCCAGTAGTCGACAGGGATCCGGGGAGCTGTTTTTT. Protein sequence: CASSRQGSGELFF.

This chain connects TRBV6-1 to TRBJ1-2; 8 nucleotides align to TRBD1. V shed 8 bases, J shed 8 bases, and the junction held 16 bases outside the gene matches. The CDR3 has 15 amino acids. Per the germline V gene, CDR1 is MNHNS and CDR2 is SASEGT. The CDR3: CASGGNNRGGGGYTF. CDR3 DNA: TGTGCCAGCGGGGGGAATAACAGGGGGGGAGGAGGCTACACCTTC.

The V call is TRBV5-1, the J call TRBJ1-1, with 9 bases that match TRBD1. Per the germline V gene, CDR1 is SGHRS and CDR2 is YFSETQ. The ends lost 4 bases at V and 5 bases at J; junction bases unmatched: 6. CDR3 length: 14 amino acids. CDR3 nucleotide sequence: TGCGCCAGCAGCACCGGGACAGGGAAGACTGAAGCTTTCTTT. This translates into CASSTGTGKTEAFF.

V usage is TRBV20-1 and J usage is TRBJ2-7, with no clear D. The CDR3 spans 11 residues. The V and J ends lost 7 bases and 0 bases respectively, with 7 bases between them. CDR1 is DFQATT and CDR2 is SNEGSKA in the germline V gene (reference sequence). The CDR3 reads CSGRSSYEQYF. CDR3 bases: TGCAGTGGTAGGAGCTCCTACGAGCAGTACTTC.

V usage is TRBV29-1 and J usage is TRBJ1-2, with a possible D match to TRBD1 (6 bases). V dropped 5 bases and J dropped 12 bases, with 16 bases sitting between them. There are 11 residues in the CDR3. Germline loops: CDR1 SQVTM, CDR2 ANQGSEA. The CDR3 DNA sequence: TGCAGCGTTAAGAGTAACAGGGCGAACACCTTC. Protein sequence: CSVKSNRANTF.

The chain links TRBV5-1 to TRBJ2-7; perhaps TRBD2 as D (6 bases). The CDR3 has 14 amino acids. Germline CDR1 and CDR2: SGHRS and YFSETQ. With 1 base removed from V and 2 bases from J, the gap between germline ends came to 10 bases. In DNA form, the CDR3 reads TGCGCCAGCAGCTTGCGGGACTCAACCTACGAGCAGTACTTC. Translated, it gives CASSLRDSTYEQYF.

This sequence joins TRBV28 and TRBJ1-5; 7 bases align to TRBD1. The CDR3 is 19 residues long. Per germline, CDR1 MDHEN and CDR2 SYDVKM. After removal of 2 bases from V and 0 bases from J, the junction contained 13 bases not matched to a gene. The CDR3 sequence: CASSLTEGALYYSNQPQHF. The DNA for the CDR3 is TGTGCCAGCAGTTTAACTGAGGGGGCCTTATATTATAGCAATCAGCCCCAGCATTTT. The full variable domain, its missing parts supplied by reference TRBV28 and TRBJ1-5, is DVKVTQSSRYLVKRTGEKVFLECVQDMDHENMFWYRQDPGLGLRLIYFSYDVKMKEKGDIPEGYSVSREKKERFSLILESASTNQTSMYLCASSLTEGALYYSNQPQHFGDGTRLSIL.